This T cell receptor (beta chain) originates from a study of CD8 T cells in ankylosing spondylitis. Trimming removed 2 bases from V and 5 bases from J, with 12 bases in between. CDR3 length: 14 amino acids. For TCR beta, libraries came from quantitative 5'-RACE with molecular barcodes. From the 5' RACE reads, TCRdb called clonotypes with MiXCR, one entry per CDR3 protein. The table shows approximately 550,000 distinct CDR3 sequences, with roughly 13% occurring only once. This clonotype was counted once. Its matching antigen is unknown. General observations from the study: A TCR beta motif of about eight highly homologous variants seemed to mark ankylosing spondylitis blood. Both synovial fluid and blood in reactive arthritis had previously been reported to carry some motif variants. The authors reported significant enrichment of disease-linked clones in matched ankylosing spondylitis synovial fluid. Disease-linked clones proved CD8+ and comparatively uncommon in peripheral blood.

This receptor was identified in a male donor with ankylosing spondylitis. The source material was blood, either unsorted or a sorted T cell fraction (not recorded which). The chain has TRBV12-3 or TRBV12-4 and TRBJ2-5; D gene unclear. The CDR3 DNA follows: TGTGCCAGCAGTTTATTGAGTTACGGGGAGACCCAGTACTTC. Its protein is CASSLLSYGETQYF.